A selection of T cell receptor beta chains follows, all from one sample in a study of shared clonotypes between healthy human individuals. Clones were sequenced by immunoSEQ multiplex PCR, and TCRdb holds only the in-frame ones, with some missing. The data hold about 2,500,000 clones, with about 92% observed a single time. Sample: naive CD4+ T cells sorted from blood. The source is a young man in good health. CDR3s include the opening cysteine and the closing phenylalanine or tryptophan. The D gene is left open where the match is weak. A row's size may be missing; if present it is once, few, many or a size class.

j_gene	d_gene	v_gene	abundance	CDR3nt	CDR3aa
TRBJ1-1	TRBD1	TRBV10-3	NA	TGTGCCACACATCGGGACAGGGGGATGAACACTGAAGCTTTCTTT	CATHRDRGMNTEAFF
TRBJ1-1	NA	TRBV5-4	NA	TGTGCCAGCAGCTCCCGGACGGTGAACACTGAAGCTTTCTTT	CASSSRTVNTEAFF
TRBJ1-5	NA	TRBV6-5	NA	TGTGCCAGCAGCTTTGACGCCCATCAGCCCCAGCATTTT	CASSFDAHQPQHF
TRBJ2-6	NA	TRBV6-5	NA	TGTGCCAGCAGTTACTCGACTGGGGCCAACGTCCTGACTTTC	CASSYSTGANVLTF
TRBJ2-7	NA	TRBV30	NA	TGTGCCTGGAAAGGGACCGTCCTCGGAGAGCAGTACTTC	CAWKGTVLGEQYF
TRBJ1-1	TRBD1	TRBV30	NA	TGTGCCTGGATCACGGCCAGGGGGCAGTACACTGAAGCTTTCTTT	CAWITARGQYTEAFF
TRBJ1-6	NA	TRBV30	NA	TGTGCCTGGAGTGTAGGACTGCACCCGAGCTCCTATAATTCACCCCTCCACTTT	CAWSVGLHPSSYNSPLHF
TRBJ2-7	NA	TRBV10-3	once	TGTGCCATCAGTGCTAGTATCGAGCAGTACTTC	CAISASIEQYF
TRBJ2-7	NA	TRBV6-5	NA	TGTGCCAGCAGTTACGGAGCCCTTTACGAGCAGTACTTC	CASSYGALYEQYF
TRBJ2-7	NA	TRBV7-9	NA	TGTGCCAGCAGCTTAGGATCACTAATCTACGAGCAGTACTTC	CASSLGSLIYEQYF
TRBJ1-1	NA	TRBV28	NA	TGTGCCAGCAGACCCCGGGGAGGGCGCGGCACTGAAGCTTTCTTT	CASRPRGGRGTEAFF
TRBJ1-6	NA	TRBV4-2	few	TGTGCCAGCAGCCAAGATCAGGGCCGGATTACCGGTCTTCTCCACTTT	CASSQDQGRITGLLHF
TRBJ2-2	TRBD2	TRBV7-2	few	TGTGCCAGCAGCTTGGGACTAGCGGGTTTCGGGGAGCTGTTTTTT	CASSLGLAGFGELFF
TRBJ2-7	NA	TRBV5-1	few	TGCGCCAGCAGCCCGCCGCGAGTGGCGGAGCAGTACTTC	CASSPPRVAEQYF
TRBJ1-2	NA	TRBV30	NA	TGTGCCTGGAGCCCCCCGAGGGGGGTTAACTATGGCTACACCTTC	CAWSPPRGVNYGYTF
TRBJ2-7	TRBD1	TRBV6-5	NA	TGTGCCAGCAGTCCGGGCCGGGACAGTACCTCCGAGCAGTACTTC	CASSPGRDSTSEQYF
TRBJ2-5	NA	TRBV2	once	TGTGCCAGCAGTGAAGTGGGGAAGCGGTACTTC	CASSEVGKRYF
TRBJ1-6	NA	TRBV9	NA	TGTGCCAGCAGCGTTGCATCCCGGTGGGGATCACCCCTCCACTTT	CASSVASRWGSPLHF
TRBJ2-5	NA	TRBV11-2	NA	TGTGCCAGCAGCTTAGACGGGGGACCTTACTTC	CASSLDGGPYF
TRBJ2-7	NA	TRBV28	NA	TGTGCCAGCAGTTCGACCTCTAGCCCCCCCTACGAGCAGTACTTC	CASSSTSSPPYEQYF
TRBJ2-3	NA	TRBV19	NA	TGTGCCAGTAGTAGTCGGGCAGATACGCAGTATTTT	CASSSRADTQYF
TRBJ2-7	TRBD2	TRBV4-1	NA	TGCGCCAGCAGCCATGGGGCTAGCGGGGGGACTTCCTACGAGCAGTACTTC	CASSHGASGGTSYEQYF
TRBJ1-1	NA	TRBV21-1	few	TGTGCCAGCAGCAGAAGACAGGTATCAGACACTGAAGCTTTCTTT	CASSRRQVSDTEAFF
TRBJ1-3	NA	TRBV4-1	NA	TGCGCCAGCAGCCAAGATGTAGGCAGGTTGGGTTACTCTGGAAACACCATATATTTT	CASSQDVGRLGYSGNTIYF
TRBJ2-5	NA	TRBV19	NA	TGTGCCACCGGTCCACTCGGAGAGACCCAGTACTTC	CATGPLGETQYF
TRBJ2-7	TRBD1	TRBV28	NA	TGTGCCAGCAGTTCCTCCGGGACAGGCTTCTCCTACGAGCAGTACTTC	CASSSSGTGFSYEQYF
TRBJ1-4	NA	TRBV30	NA	TGTGCCTGGAGTTACGGTCTGGGGGGTGAAAAACTGTTTTTT	CAWSYGLGGEKLFF
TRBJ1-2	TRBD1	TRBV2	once	TGTGCCAGGTCAGGCCTTCAGGGGGCTGGCTACACCTTC	CARSGLQGAGYTF
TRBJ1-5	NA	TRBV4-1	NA	TGCGCCAGCAGCCAAGAGCATCCAGGGGGCAATCAGCCCCAGCATTTT	CASSQEHPGGNQPQHF
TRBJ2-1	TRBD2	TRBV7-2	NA	TGTGCCAGCAGCTTAGCCCAAAGGGCTAGCGGGATCCACAATGAGCAGTTCTTC	CASSLAQRASGIHNEQFF
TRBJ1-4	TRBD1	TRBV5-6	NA	TGTGCCAGCAGCTTCGGGACAGGGGGGTCGGAAAAACTGTTTTTT	CASSFGTGGSEKLFF
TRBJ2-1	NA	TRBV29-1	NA	TGCAGCGTTGACCCGGGGGCCTATGAGCAGTTCTTC	CSVDPGAYEQFF
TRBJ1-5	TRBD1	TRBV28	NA	TGTGCCAGCAGTTTAGACAGGGTTTTATACCAGCCCCAGCATTTT	CASSLDRVLYQPQHF
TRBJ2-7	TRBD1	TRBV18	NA	TGTGCCAGCTCACCAGCGGGACAGGGGGCTTACGAGCAGTACTTC	CASSPAGQGAYEQYF
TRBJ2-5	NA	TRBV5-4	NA	TGTGCCAGCAGCTTGGACGGGTTCCAAGAGACCCAGTACTTC	CASSLDGFQETQYF
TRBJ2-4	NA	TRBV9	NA	TGTGCCAGCAGCCCTAGGGTGGAGGGAACCAAAAACATTCAGTACTTC	CASSPRVEGTKNIQYF
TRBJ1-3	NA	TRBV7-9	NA	TGTGCCAGCAGCCCGAGGGGGGCTGGAAACACCATATATTTT	CASSPRGAGNTIYF
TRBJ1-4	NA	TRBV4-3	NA	TGCGCCAGCAGCCAAGATCTCGTGGCTATCGATCGTGAAAAACTGTTTTTT	CASSQDLVAIDREKLFF
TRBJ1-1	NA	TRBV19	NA	TGTGCCAGTAGCCCGGTGGCAGGGATGGTCACTGAAGCTTTCTTT	CASSPVAGMVTEAFF
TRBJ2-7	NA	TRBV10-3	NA	TGTGCCGTCCGGCGAGAACAGGAACATAACGAGCAGTACTTC	CAVRREQEHNEQYF
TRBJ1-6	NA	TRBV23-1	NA	TGCGCCAGCAGTCAGGTTAGTTCACCCCTCCACTTT	CASSQVSSPLHF
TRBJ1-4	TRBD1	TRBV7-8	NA	TGTGCCAGCAGCTGGGCTCCCAGACAGGGACAGGACCGAAAACTGTTTTTT	CASSWAPRQGQDRKLFF
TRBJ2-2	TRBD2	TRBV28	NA	TGTGCCAGCAGCTCCGGGGGGGCGGGCACCGGGGAGCTGTTTTTT	CASSSGGAGTGELFF
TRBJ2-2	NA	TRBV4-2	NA	TGTGCCAGCAGCCAAGACGGCGTGCTGGACGGGGAGCTGTTTTTT	CASSQDGVLDGELFF
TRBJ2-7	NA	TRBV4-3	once	TGCGCCAGCAGCCCGGGGCGGGTTTCTCCCCCCTCCTACGAGCAGTACTTC	CASSPGRVSPPSYEQYF
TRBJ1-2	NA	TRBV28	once	TGTGCCAGCAGACCACAAGCAGGGACATATGGCTACACCTTC	CASRPQAGTYGYTF
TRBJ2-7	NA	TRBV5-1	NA	TGCGCCAGCAGCTTGGGGCAAAACTACGAGCAGTACTTC	CASSLGQNYEQYF
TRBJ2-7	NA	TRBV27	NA	TGTGCCAGCAGTTTAACATCAGACGGTCCGGCGGGACCCGCCTACGAGCAGTACTTC	CASSLTSDGPAGPAYEQYF
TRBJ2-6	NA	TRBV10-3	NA	TGTGCCATCAGTGAATCGACTGGGGCCAACGTCCTGACTTTC	CAISESTGANVLTF
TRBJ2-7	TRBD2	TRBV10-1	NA	TGCGCCAGCAGTGAGGCGGCTAGCGGGGTCTACGAGCAGTACTTC	CASSEAASGVYEQYF
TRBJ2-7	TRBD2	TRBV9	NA	TGTGCCAGCAGCGCGGGACTAGCGGGAACCTACGAGCAGTACTTC	CASSAGLAGTYEQYF
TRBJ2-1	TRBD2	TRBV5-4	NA	TGTGCCAGCAGCTCGGGAGGGTCCTACAATGAGCAGTTCTTC	CASSSGGSYNEQFF
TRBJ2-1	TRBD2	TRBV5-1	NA	TGCGCCAGCAGGGGCCTAGCGGACAATGAGCAGTTCTTC	CASRGLADNEQFF
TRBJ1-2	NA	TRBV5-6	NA	TGTGCCAGCAGCTTGGGCGCCCGGGCGCAGCCCTATGGCTACACCTTC	CASSLGARAQPYGYTF